A single sample gave rise to the 16 T cell receptor beta chains below, sequenced in a study of cytomegalovirus exposure and HLA in healthy donors. Both 60 Vbeta primers and 13 Jbeta primers went into the PCR. Profiling relied on immunoSEQ multiplex PCR, and the TCRdb table lists in-frame clones only, not all of them. Of about 120,000 clones listed, 70% to 80% are singletons. Sequencing input: PBMCs. These receptors originate from a female donor in good health and CMV-seronegative.

The V call is TRBV30, the J call TRBJ1-3; D is unclear. Germline V gene data show CDR1 as GTSNPN and CDR2 as SVGIG (reference sequence). V lost 4 bases and J 5 bases, leaving 27 bases between the germline ends. This CDR3 has 18 residues. The CDR3 loop is CAWKSHPRLETSRNTIYF. The CDR3 DNA sequence: TGTGCCTGGAAGTCCCACCCTCGCCTGGAGACGAGCCGAAACACCATATATTTT.

This clone was found a few times. The chain has TRBV6-1 and TRBJ2-1, with 9 nucleotides matching TRBD2. The CDR3 is 15 amino acids. Trimming at V came to 1 base and at J to 3 bases, leaving 1 base not matched to a gene. Germline assignment: CDR1 MNHNS and CDR2 SASEGT. CDR3 protein: CASSEEAGGYNEQFF. The CDR3 DNA sequence: TGTGCCAGCAGTGAAGAAGCGGGGGGCTACAATGAGCAGTTCTTC.

A remark on this clone: A read error is likely, as this CDR3 ends without the conserved phenylalanine or tryptophan. The chain carries TRBV2 and TRBJ1-2; TRBD1 is a possible D gene (6 bases). The CDR3 has 13 residues. Germline-derived CDR1 and CDR2 are SNHLY and FYNNEI. V lost 3 bases and J lost 4, with 9 bases in between. The CDR3 sequence is CASSEGAGYGYTL. The DNA of the CDR3 is TGTGCCAGCAGTGAGGGGGCAGGCTATGGCTACACCCTC.

This clone was picked up a small number of times. This chain connects TRBV6-4 to TRBJ2-1; 11 nucleotides match TRBD2. CDR3 length: 15 residues. Germline V CDR1 and CDR2: MRHNA, SNTAGT. The trim removed 3 bases at V and 8 bases at J, leaving 6 bases unmatched. CDR3 sequence: CASSEGLAGGYEQFF. CDR3 in DNA: TGTGCCAGCAGTGAAGGGCTAGCGGGGGGCTATGAGCAGTTCTTC.

With respect to this clone: Its ends do not fully match the called genes, so a read error is possible. The rearrangement uses TRBV7-9 and TRBJ2-7; 11 nucleotides line up with TRBD1. The CDR3 has 14 residues. Germline lookup yields CDR1 SEHNR and CDR2 FQNEAQ (reference sequence). The DNA for the CDR3 is TGTTCCAGCAGCTCCGGGACAGGGGGCTACGAGCAGTACTTC. It specifies CSSSSGTGGYEQYF. Supplemented by reference TRBV7-9 and TRBJ2-7, the full variable domain reads DTGVSQNPRHKITKRGQNVTFRCDPISEHNRLYWYRQTLGQGPEFLTYFQNEAQLEKSRLLSDRFSAERPKGSFSTLEIQRTEQGDSAMYLCSSSSGTGGYEQYFGPGTRLTVT.

J is TRBJ2-5 and V is TRBV9; 12 bases fit TRBD2. Germline-derived CDR1 and CDR2 are SGDLS and YYNGEE. This CDR3 is built from 16 residues. V was pared by 2 bases and J by 3 bases, with 5 bases of the junction left unmatched. The CDR3 sequence: CASSVTSGGLKETQYF. The DNA for the CDR3 is TGTGCCAGCAGCGTCACTAGCGGGGGGCTAAAAGAGACCCAGTACTTC.

The chain carries TRBV12-5 and TRBJ1-6, with 7 positions matching TRBD1. Germline CDR1 is LGHNT and CDR2 is FRNRAP. The J segment lost 9 bases and the V segment lost 5 bases, leaving 1 base of the junction unmatched. The CDR3 length is 12 residues. This CDR3 is CASGRDSSPLHF. CDR3 bases: TGTGCTAGTGGTCGGGACAGTTCACCCCTCCACTTT.

About this clone: An end of the junction does not agree with germline; a read error may underlie this. The V and J genes are TRBV6-5 and TRBJ1-6; 9 positions agree with TRBD1. Germline assignment: CDR1 MNHEY and CDR2 SVGAGI. This CDR3 contains 16 residues. CDR3: CASSNSLGQGAVTLHF. The CDR3 nucleotides read TGTGCCAGCAGTAACTCCTTGGGACAGGGCGCGGTCACCCTCCACTTT.

The chain combines TRBV19 with TRBJ1-1; a weak D match, TRBD1 (5 bases). This CDR3 region has 14 residues. Germline CDR1 LNHDA, CDR2 SQIVND (reference sequence). V lost 6 bases and J lost 8, with 19 bases in between. The CDR3 protein is CASRNFGASDEAFF. For the CDR3, the DNA is TGTGCCAGTAGAAATTTTGGGGCAAGCGACGAAGCTTTCTTT.

Worth noting for this clone: Sequence at one end of the junction differs from germline and may be a read error. The chain joins TRBV5-5 to TRBJ1-5; 12 bases are a match to TRBD1. The germline gives CDR1 SGHKS, CDR2 YYEKEE (reference sequence). This CDR3 is 15 amino acids long. The CDR3 DNA reads as TGTGCCAGCAGCTCGGGGACAGGGGGCAACCAGCCCCAGCATTTT. Protein product: CASSSGTGGNQPQHF.

This clone was seen just once. The chain joins TRBV19 to TRBJ2-1, with TRBD2 matching 11 bases. CDR1 and CDR2 (germline): LNHDA, SQIVND (reference sequence). This CDR3 region has 17 residues. Unmatched junction bases numbered 11, after V lost 3 bases and J lost 7 bases. The CDR3, as DNA: TGTGCCAGTAGTATCGTCGCTGGTAGCGGGGGGGCGAATGAGCAGTTCTTC. Translated, it gives CASSIVAGSGGANEQFF.

The chain recombines TRBV7-2 with TRBJ2-1; D perhaps matches TRBD2 (5 bases). CDR1 is SGHTA and CDR2 is FQGNSA in the germline V gene. CDR3 length: 14 amino acids. V shed 1 base and J shed 5 bases, with 9 bases lying between them. The CDR3 loop is CASSLGGRNNEQFF. The CDR3 nucleotides are TGTGCCAGCAGCTTAGGCGGGCGGAACAATGAGCAGTTCTTC.

This rearrangement joins TRBV27 to TRBJ2-1; D might be TRBD2 (5 bases). V was pared by 2 bases and J by 3 bases, with 20 bases between. This CDR3 comprises 18 residues. Germline CDR1 and CDR2: MNHEY and SMNVEV (reference sequence). CDR3 protein: CASSLRATHTRDYNEQFF. Here the CDR3 DNA reads TGTGCCAGCAGTTTAAGAGCCACGCACACACGGGACTACAATGAGCAGTTCTTC.

The chain links TRBV19 to TRBJ2-2; 10 bases line up with TRBD1. This CDR3 is built from 20 residues. The V gene end was trimmed by 5 bases and the J gene end by 6 bases; junction bases not matched to a gene: 21. Per germline, CDR1 LNHDA and CDR2 SQIVND (reference sequence). The CDR3 loop is CASSPFSPGEGTGVPGELFF. The CDR3 nucleotides read TGTGCCAGTAGTCCGTTCTCCCCGGGTGAAGGGACAGGGGTTCCCGGGGAGCTGTTTTTT.

This chain connects TRBV5-1 to TRBJ2-2; no definite D call. Germline lookup yields CDR1 SGHRS and CDR2 YFSETQ. Trimming took off 3 bases at V and 4 bases at J, with 10 bases between the two ends. CDR3 size: 14 residues. The CDR3 loop reads CASSYLQSTGELFF. CDR3 in DNA: TGCGCCAGCAGCTATTTACAGAGCACCGGGGAGCTGTTTTTT.

The chain combines TRBV5-5 with TRBJ2-3, with D perhaps matching TRBD2 (5 bases). The CDR3 length is 15 residues. Germline V lookup: CDR1 SGHKS, CDR2 YYEKEE (reference sequence). V lost 2 bases to trimming and J lost 1 base, with 11 bases between them. CDR3 in DNA: TGTGCCAGCAGCTTTCGGGGATGGGGCACAGATACGCAGTATTTT. It translates to CASSFRGWGTDTQYF. The whole variable domain, remainder taken from reference TRBV5-5 and TRBJ2-3, is DAGVTQSPTHLIKTRGQQVTLRCSPISGHKSVSWYQQVLGQGPQFIFQYYEKEERGRGNFPDRFSARQFPNYSSELNVNALLLGDSALYLCASSFRGWGTDTQYFGPGTRLTVL.